Below are 15 T cell receptor beta chains sequenced from a single sample in a study of T-cell reconstitution after alpha-beta-depleted transplantation in children. Unique molecular identifiers were incorporated into the prepared TCRbeta library. TCRdb reprocessed the PCR reads with MiXCR, giving one entry per CDR3 protein. Of about 830,000 distinct CDR3 sequences listed, about 16% were seen once; the top ten hold around 4.5%. Sequenced here: PBMCs, mostly from graft donor cells, sampled 360 days after TCRalphabeta/CD19-depleted stem cell transplant. All receptors come from a male patient between 10 and 17 years old who had a stem cell transplant for acute lymphoblastic leukemia, so the T cells may come from the graft donor.

This clonotype was seen only a few times. This chain joins TRBV6-9 and TRBJ2-2; 12 bases line up with TRBD2. Germline trimming cut 6 bases from V and 1 base from J; bases unmatched to any gene: 12. CDR3 length equals 19 residues. The germline V gene has CDR1 MNHGY and CDR2 SVAAGI. This CDR3 reads CASRSMLAGGPLNTGELFF. DNA of the CDR3: TGTGCCAGCAGGAGTATGCTAGCGGGAGGGCCTCTGAACACCGGGGAGCTGTTTTTT.

This clonotype came up a few times. J is TRBJ2-1 and V is TRBV4-1, with 9 bases that match TRBD2. Germline lookup yields CDR1 MGHRA and CDR2 YSYEKL. J was trimmed by 0 bases and V by 4 bases; bases with no gene match: 13. The CDR3 spans 19 residues. The CDR3 reads CASSPLSSGRRSSYNEQFF. The CDR3 DNA reads TGCGCCAGCAGCCCCCTGAGTAGCGGGAGACGCAGCTCCTACAATGAGCAGTTCTTC.

There are a few counts of this clonotype. V and J are TRBV29-1 and TRBJ2-2; D gene ambiguous. From germline, CDR1 is SQVTM and CDR2 ANQGSEA. The CDR3 contains 13 residues. Trimming removed 3 bases from V and 1 base from J, with 6 bases in between. CDR3 coding DNA: TGCAGCGTTGAGAAGGGGAACACCGGGGAGCTGTTTTTT. Amino acid sequence: CSVEKGNTGELFF.

V usage is TRBV27 and J usage is TRBJ2-7; D assignment may be TRBD1 or TRBD2 (5 bases each). The CDR3 is 14 amino acids. CDR1 is MNHEY, CDR2 SMNVEV, per germline (reference sequence). The V and J ends lost 4 bases and 3 bases respectively, with 13 bases between them. The CDR3 region has the DNA TGTGCCAGCAGTTACATGAGGGGTTTCTACGAGCAGTACTTC. Translation gives CASSYMRGFYEQYF.

The chain uses TRBV29-1 and TRBJ2-7; TRBD1 is a possible D gene (6 bases). Germline assignment: CDR1 SQVTM and CDR2 ANQGSEA. The CDR3 totals 13 residues. V was shortened by 5 bases and J by 1 base, with 12 bases between the two germline ends. The CDR3: CSVKDSFSYEQYF. For the CDR3, the DNA is TGCAGCGTTAAGGACAGCTTTTCCTACGAGCAGTACTTC.

This clonotype has a count of ten or more. The chain has TRBV12-3 or TRBV12-4 and TRBJ1-1; D may be TRBD1 (5 bases). Trimming shortened V by 2 bases and J by 1 base, and 8 bases separated the two germline ends. The CDR3 length is 14 residues. The CDR3 region has the DNA TGTGCCAGCAGTTTACCAGGGACGAACACTGAAGCTTTCTTT. As protein: CASSLPGTNTEAFF.

This clonotype showed up just a few times. The chain uses TRBV4-1 and TRBJ2-1, with D perhaps TRBD1 (5 bases). This CDR3 contains 12 residues. Germline loops: CDR1 MGHRA, CDR2 YSYEKL. Trimming cost V 3 bases and J 10 bases, with 10 bases left between them. CDR3 region: CASSQPWGEQFF. The DNA for the CDR3 is TGCGCCAGCAGCCAGCCCTGGGGCGAGCAGTTCTTC.

The chain couples TRBV2 to TRBJ2-7; D is perhaps TRBD2 (5 bases). CDR3 length: 12 residues. The germline CDR1 and CDR2 sequences are SNHLY and FYNNEI. V lost 6 bases and J lost 7, with 13 bases in between. CDR3 region: CASSGLDLEQYF. The CDR3 DNA sequence: TGTGCCAGCAGCGGACTTGACCTGGAGCAGTACTTC.

The DNA of the CDR3 is TGTGCCAGCAGCTTAACGCAGGGCCTCGAGGCTTTCTTT. As protein: CASSLTQGLEAFF. This chain joins TRBV7-3 and TRBJ1-1; D perhaps matches TRBD1 (5 bases). The CDR3 contains 13 residues. Germline V gene data show CDR1 as SGHTA and CDR2 as FQGTGA. The V and J ends lost 0 bases and 11 bases respectively, with 13 bases between them.

This clonotype has just a few counts. V is TRBV5-1 and J is TRBJ1-1, with D possibly being TRBD1 (5 bases). V lost 4 bases and J lost 2, with 12 bases in between. This CDR3 contains 14 residues. From germline, CDR1 is SGHRS and CDR2 YFSETQ. CDR3 region: CASSTWDGNTEAFF. The CDR3 DNA sequence: TGCGCCAGCAGCACCTGGGACGGCAACACTGAAGCTTTCTTT.

This clonotype was seen a few times. V gene TRBV3-1 combines with J gene TRBJ1-5; D remains ambiguous. There are 14 residues in the CDR3. Germline values: CDR1 LGHDT, CDR2 YNNKEL (reference sequence). Trimming left V 0 bases short and J 5 bases short, with 8 bases between. For the CDR3, the DNA is TGTGCCAGCAGCCAAGATTGGGTTTATCAGCCCCAGCATTTT. It translates to CASSQDWVYQPQHF. The complete variable domain, with remaining parts taken from reference TRBV3-1 and TRBJ1-5, reads DTAVSQTPKYLVTQMGNDKSIKCEQNLGHDTMYWYKQDSKKFLKIMFSYNNKELIINETVPNRFSPKSPDKAHLNLHINSLELGDSAVYFCASSQDWVYQPQHFGDGTRLSIL.

The V call is TRBV18, the J call TRBJ2-4; 7 positions agree with TRBD1. CDR3 length equals 17 residues. Germline loops: CDR1 KGHSH, CDR2 LQKENI. The trim removed 2 bases at V and 1 base at J, leaving 8 bases unmatched. CDR3 DNA sequence: TGTGCCAGCTCACCAGTCAGAGGGGGCGCCGCCAAAAACATTCAGTACTTC. Its protein product is CASSPVRGGAAKNIQYF.

The V gene is TRBV4-1, the J gene TRBJ2-5; no firm D call. V was clipped by 1 base and J by 5 bases, with 8 bases between them. Germline assignment: CDR1 MGHRA and CDR2 YSYEKL. The CDR3 consists of 13 residues. For the CDR3, the DNA is TGCGCCAGCAGCCAAGGTCTCCCCGAGACCCAGTACTTC. Amino acids: CASSQGLPETQYF.

The chain uses TRBV28 and TRBJ2-1, with 11 bases matching TRBD2. This CDR3 region has 16 residues. The J segment lost 10 bases and the V segment lost 5 bases, leaving 13 bases of the junction unmatched. Germline V CDR1 and CDR2: MDHEN, SYDVKM. The CDR3 DNA follows: TGTGCCAGCAGTCCCCGGACTAGCGGGCGGGGCAAAGAGCAGTTCTTC. Residues: CASSPRTSGRGKEQFF.

In its sample, this clonotype was seen many times. The chain employs TRBV27 and TRBJ2-2; D possibly corresponds to TRBD2 (6 bases). The V gene lost 8 bases and the J gene lost 2 bases, with 15 bases spanning the gap. The CDR3 runs 15 residues. Per the germline V gene, CDR1 is MNHEY and CDR2 is SMNVEV (reference sequence). In nucleotides, the CDR3 is TGTGCCAGCTGGCGGGGCAGGGATAACACCGGGGAGCTGTTTTTT. It specifies CASWRGRDNTGELFF.